This T cell receptor (beta chain) was profiled in a study of OX40 agonist ivuxolimab in advanced cancers. Across the study: Head and neck, renal cell, melanoma or hepatocellular carcinoma were the cancers that dose-escalation patients had. Prior anti-PD-1, anti-PD-L1 or anti-CTLA-4 therapy did not bar entry, and 40% had some.

Profiled with immunoSEQ multiplex PCR; TCRdb holds only in-frame clones, not every one. In the table there are 100,000 to 120,000 clones, roughly 89% of which are singletons. V was pared by 3 bases and J by 0 bases, with 12 bases between. Germline CDR1 is LNHDA and CDR2 is SQIVND (reference sequence). The CDR3 loop spans 15 amino acids. Study-wide results and caveats: At 0.1 to 3.0 mg/kg and by week 6, CD4+ and CD8+ T cells in the blood had expanded clonally.

As regards this clone: The antigen remains undetermined.

Blood draws occurred at baseline, cycle 4 day 1, and cycle 7 day 1. V is TRBV19 and J is TRBJ2-7, with a weak D call TRBD1 (6 bases). The sequences come from CD4+ or CD8+ T cells sorted from blood, collected in a trial of the OX40 agonist ivuxolimab. This TCR derives from an adult with an advanced solid tumor such as melanoma, head and neck, liver or kidney cancer. CDR3 in DNA: TGTGCCAGTAGTATGGGACACGCTCCCTCCTACGAGCAGTACTTC. This translates into CASSMGHAPSYEQYF.